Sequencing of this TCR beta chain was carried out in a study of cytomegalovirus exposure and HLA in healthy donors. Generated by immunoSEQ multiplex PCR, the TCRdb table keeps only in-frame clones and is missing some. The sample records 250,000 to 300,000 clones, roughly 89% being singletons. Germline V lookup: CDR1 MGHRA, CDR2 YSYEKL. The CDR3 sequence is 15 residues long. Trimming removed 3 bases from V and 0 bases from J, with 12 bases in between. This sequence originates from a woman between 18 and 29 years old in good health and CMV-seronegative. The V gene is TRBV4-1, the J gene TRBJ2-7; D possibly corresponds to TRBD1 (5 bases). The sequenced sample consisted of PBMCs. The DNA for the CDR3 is TGCGCCAGCAGCCACTTGGGGCAGGCCTCCTACGAGCAGTACTTC. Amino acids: CASSHLGQASYEQYF.